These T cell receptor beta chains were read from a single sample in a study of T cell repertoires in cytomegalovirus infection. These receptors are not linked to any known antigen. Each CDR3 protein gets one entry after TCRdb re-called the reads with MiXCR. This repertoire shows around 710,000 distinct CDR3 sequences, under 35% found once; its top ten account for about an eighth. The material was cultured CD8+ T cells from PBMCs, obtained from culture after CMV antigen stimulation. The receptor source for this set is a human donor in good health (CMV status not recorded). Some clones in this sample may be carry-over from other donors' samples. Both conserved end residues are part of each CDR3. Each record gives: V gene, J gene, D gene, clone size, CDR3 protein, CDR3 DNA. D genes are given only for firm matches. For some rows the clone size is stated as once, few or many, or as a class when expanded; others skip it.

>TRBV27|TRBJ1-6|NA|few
CASSLSQGGYSPLHF
TGTGCCAGCAGTTTATCCCAGGGTGGATATTCACCCCTCCACTTT
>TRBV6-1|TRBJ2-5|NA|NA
CASREPRDTLEETQYF
TGTGCCAGCAGAGAACCCCGGGACACCTTGGAGGAGACCCAGTACTTC
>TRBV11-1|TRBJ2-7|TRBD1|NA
CASSLSWGTEYEQYF
TGTGCCAGCAGCTTATCTTGGGGGACAGAATACGAGCAGTACTTC
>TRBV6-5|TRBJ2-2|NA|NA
CASSGEPGISTGELFF
TGTGCCAGCAGTGGAGAACCAGGGATTAGCACCGGGGAGCTGTTTTTT
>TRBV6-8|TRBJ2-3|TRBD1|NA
CASRDRDRGRTDTQYF
TGTGCCAGCAGGGATAGGGACAGGGGTAGGACAGATACGCAGTATTTT
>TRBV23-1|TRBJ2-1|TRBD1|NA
CASSQLKDRDYEQFF
TGCGCCAGCAGTCAATTGAAGGACAGGGACTATGAGCAGTTCTTC
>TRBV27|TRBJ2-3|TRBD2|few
CASSFLLAESTDTQYF
TGTGCCAGCAGTTTTTTACTAGCGGAAAGCACAGATACGCAGTATTTT
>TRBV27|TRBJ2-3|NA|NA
CASSARGRADTQYF
TGTGCCAGCAGTGCCCGGGGCCGAGCAGATACGCAGTATTTT
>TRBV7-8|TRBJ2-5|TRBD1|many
CASGLIGQEETQYF
TGTGCCAGCGGGTTAATAGGACAGGAAGAGACCCAGTACTTC
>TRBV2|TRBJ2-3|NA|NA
CASSQSYTDTQYF
TGTGCCAGCAGTCAGTCCTACACAGATACGCAGTATTTT
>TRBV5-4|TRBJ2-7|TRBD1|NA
CASSSGTGGVEQYF
TGTGCCAGCAGCTCTGGGACAGGGGGCGTCGAGCAGTACTTC
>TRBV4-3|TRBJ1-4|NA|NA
CASSQGSFNEKLFF
TGCGCCAGCAGCCAAGGCAGTTTTAATGAAAAACTGTTTTTT
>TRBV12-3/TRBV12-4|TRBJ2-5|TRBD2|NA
CASSHGTSGGETQYF
TGTGCCAGCAGTCACGGGACTAGCGGAGGAGAGACCCAGTACTTC
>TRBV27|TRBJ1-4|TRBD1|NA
CASSASLQGPTNEKLFF
TGTGCCAGCAGTGCCTCTTTACAGGGGCCAACTAATGAAAAACTGTTTTTT
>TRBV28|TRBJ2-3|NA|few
CASSPLVRDTQYF
TGTGCCAGCAGTCCCCTGGTTAGGGATACGCAGTATTTT
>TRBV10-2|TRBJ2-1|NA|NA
CACEGGGGNEQFF
TGCGCTTGCGAGGGGGGCGGGGGAAATGAGCAGTTCTTC
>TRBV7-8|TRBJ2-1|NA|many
CASSQPPGYYNEQFF
TGTGCCAGCAGCCAGCCCCCGGGGTACTACAATGAGCAGTTCTTC
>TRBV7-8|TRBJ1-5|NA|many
CASSEFGRSNQPQHF
TGTGCCAGCAGCGAATTTGGGAGGAGCAATCAGCCCCAGCATTTT
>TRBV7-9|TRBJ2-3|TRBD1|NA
CASSFYDRGGTDTQYF
TGTGCCAGCAGCTTCTACGACAGGGGAGGAACAGATACGCAGTATTTT
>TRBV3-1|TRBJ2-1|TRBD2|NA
CASSLVGTSLNEQFF
TGTGCCAGCAGCCTCGTGGGGACTAGTCTCAATGAGCAGTTCTTC